Sequencing of this T cell receptor beta chain was carried out in a study of shared clonotypes between healthy human individuals. The V segment lost 5 bases and the J segment 1 base; nucleotides outside the gene matches: 9. CDR1 SGHVS and CDR2 FQNEAQ come from the germline V gene. The CDR3 length is 16 residues. Method: immunoSEQ multiplex PCR; TCRdb's copy keeps in-frame clones and lacks some. The sample contains about 700,000 clones, about 91% of which appear only once. Naive CD8 isolation took CD45RO-negative cells positively selected for CCR7 and excluded terminally differentiated effector memory CD45RA+ cells.

The sequence came from a man aged 25-40 years in good health. The V call is TRBV7-8, the J call TRBJ2-7; the match to TRBD1 covers 9 bases. The material sequenced was naive CD8+ T cells sorted from blood. CDR3 DNA: TGTGCCAGCAGCAATTGGGGACAGGGATCATCCTACGAGCAGTACTTC. Residues: CASSNWGQGSSYEQYF.